The sequence of this T cell receptor beta chain was determined in a study of control samples from healthy donors and cancer patients. Trimming left V 6 bases short and J 2 bases short, with 8 bases between. There are 12 residues in the CDR3. The germline CDR1 and CDR2 sequences are MNHEY and SMNVEV (reference sequence). Using immunoSEQ multiplex PCR, the repertoire was profiled, and TCRdb retains in-frame clones only, with some absent. The sample consists of more than 95,000 clones, just over 90% of them appearing once. The rearrangement joins TRBV27 to TRBJ2-7; D remains unclear. The sequenced material came from blood. The sequence came from a man younger than 35 in good health. CDR3 loop: CASRPGPYEQYF. The CDR3 DNA is TGTGCCAGCAGACCCGGTCCCTACGAGCAGTACTTC.